This T cell receptor (beta chain) was sequenced in a study of blood T cells in healthy people across ages. Whole-study findings and limits: Changes in expanded clonotypes were possibly confounded, as the CMV status of donors was unknown. Older age went with lower TCR beta diversity per million T cells, in a roughly linear way.

For the second PCR, which ran for roughly 6 to 12 cycles, a sample-barcoded 5' primer and a J-beta primer mix were used. TCRdb reprocessed the 5' RACE reads via MiXCR and lists one record per CDR3 protein. The sample yields over 950,000 distinct CDR3 sequences, roughly 51% seen once. Every donor gave roughly 9.2 milliliters of peripheral blood. About this clonotype itself: Its antigen is not known. A junction boundary mismatches the germline segment, possibly from a read error.

This CDR3 has 15 residues. From germline, CDR1 is GTSNPN and CDR2 SVGIG (reference sequence). The source material was blood. The sequence derives from an older woman in good health. The chain carries TRBV30 and TRBJ2-5; TRBD2 agrees at 7 bases. CDR3 loop: CARSVSAGDLGTQYF. The CDR3 DNA follows: TGTGCCCGGAGTGTGTCGGCGGGAGACCTCGGGACCCAGTACTTC.